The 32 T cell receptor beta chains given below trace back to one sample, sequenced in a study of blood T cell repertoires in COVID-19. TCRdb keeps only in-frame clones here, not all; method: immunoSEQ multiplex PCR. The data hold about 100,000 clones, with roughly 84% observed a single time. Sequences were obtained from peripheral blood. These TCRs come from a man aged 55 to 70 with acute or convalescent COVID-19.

In nucleotides, the CDR3 is TGTGCCAGCAGCACCGGTACCCGTGCTAGCACAGATACGCAGTATTTT. It is translated as CASSTGTRASTDTQYF. V and J are TRBV5-4 and TRBJ2-3; D unclear. Deletions cut 4 bases from V and 0 bases from J, with 15 bases between. This CDR3 is built from 16 residues. Germline V CDR1 and CDR2: SGHNT, YYREEE (reference sequence).

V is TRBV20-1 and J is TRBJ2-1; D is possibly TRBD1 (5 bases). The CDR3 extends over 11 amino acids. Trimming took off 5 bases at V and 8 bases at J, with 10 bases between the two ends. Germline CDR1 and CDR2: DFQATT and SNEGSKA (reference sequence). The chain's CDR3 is CSAVRGHEQFF. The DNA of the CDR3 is TGCAGTGCTGTTAGGGGCCATGAGCAGTTCTTC.

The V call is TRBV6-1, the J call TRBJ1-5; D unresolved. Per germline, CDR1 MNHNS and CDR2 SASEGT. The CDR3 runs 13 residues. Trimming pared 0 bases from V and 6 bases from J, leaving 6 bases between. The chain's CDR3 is CASSEARFQPQHF. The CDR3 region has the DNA TGTGCCAGCAGTGAAGCGCGGTTTCAGCCCCAGCATTTT.

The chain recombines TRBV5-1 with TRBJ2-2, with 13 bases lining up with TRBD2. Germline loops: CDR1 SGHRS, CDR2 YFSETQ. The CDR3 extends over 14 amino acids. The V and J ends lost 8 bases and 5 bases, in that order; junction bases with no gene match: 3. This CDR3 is CASMGLAGTGELFF. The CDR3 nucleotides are TGCGCCAGTATGGGACTAGCGGGGACCGGGGAGCTGTTTTTT.

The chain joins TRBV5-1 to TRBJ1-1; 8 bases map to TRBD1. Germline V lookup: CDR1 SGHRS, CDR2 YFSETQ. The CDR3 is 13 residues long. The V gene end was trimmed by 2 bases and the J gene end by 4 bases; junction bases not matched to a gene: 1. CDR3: CASSFGTGTEAFF. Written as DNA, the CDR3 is TGCGCCAGCAGCTTCGGGACAGGCACTGAAGCTTTCTTT.

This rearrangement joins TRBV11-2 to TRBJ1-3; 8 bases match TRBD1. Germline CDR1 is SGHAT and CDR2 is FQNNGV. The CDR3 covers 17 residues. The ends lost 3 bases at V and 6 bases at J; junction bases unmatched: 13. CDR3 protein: CASSLGDRQGTKNTIYF. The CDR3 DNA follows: TGTGCCAGCAGCTTGGGGGACAGGCAGGGTACCAAAAACACCATATATTTT.

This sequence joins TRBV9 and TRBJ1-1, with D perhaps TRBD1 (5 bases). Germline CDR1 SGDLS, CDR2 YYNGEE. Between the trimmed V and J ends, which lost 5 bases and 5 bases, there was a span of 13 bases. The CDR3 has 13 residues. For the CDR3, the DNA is TGTGCCAGCAGTCCCCGGGGGGATACTGAAGCTTTCTTT. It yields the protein CASSPRGDTEAFF.

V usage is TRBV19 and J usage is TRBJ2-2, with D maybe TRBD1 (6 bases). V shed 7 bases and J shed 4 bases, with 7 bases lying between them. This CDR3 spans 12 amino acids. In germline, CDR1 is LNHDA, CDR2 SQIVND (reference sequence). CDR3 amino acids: CASNRATGELFF. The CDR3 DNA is TGTGCCAGTAACAGGGCCACCGGGGAGCTGTTTTTT.

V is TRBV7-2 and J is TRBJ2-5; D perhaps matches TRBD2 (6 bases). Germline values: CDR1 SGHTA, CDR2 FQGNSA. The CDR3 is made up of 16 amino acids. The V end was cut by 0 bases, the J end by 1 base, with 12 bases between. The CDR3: CASSLAVGSGQETQYF. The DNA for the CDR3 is TGTGCCAGCAGCTTAGCCGTTGGTAGCGGCCAAGAGACCCAGTACTTC.

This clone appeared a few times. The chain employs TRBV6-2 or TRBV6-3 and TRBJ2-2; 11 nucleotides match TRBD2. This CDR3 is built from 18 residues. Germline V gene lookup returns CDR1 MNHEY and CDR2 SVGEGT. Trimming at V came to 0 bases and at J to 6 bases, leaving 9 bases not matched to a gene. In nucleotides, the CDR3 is TGTGCCAGCAGTTACTCCCTAGCGGGGGGCCGTCCCCCCGGGGAGCTGTTTTTT. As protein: CASSYSLAGGRPPGELFF.

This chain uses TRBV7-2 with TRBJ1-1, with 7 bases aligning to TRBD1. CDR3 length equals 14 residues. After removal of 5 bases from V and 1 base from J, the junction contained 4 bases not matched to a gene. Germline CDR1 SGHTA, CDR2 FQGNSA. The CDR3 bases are TGTGCCAGCAGCATAGACAGGGCGAACACTGAAGCTTTCTTT. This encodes CASSIDRANTEAFF.

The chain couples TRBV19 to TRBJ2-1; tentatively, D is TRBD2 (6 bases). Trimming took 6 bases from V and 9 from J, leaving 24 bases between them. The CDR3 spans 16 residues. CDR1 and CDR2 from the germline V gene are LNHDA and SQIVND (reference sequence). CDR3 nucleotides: TGTGCCAGTAGCTCTCCTGGCGAGCGGGCCTTCGGTGAGCAGTTCTTC. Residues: CASSSPGERAFGEQFF.

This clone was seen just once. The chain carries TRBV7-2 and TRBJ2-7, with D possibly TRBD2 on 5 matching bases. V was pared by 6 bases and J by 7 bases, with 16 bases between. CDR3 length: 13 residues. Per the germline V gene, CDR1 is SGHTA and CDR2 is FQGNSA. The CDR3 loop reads CASSRGPEGEQYV. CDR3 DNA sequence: TGTGCCAGCAGTCGCGGACCAGAGGGTGAGCAGTACGTC.

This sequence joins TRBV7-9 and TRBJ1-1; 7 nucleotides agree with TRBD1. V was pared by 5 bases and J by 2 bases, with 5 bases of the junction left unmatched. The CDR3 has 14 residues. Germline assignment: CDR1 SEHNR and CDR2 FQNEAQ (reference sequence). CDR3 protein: CASSAQGLNTEAFF. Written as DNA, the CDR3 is TGTGCCAGCAGCGCACAGGGGTTAAACACTGAAGCTTTCTTT.

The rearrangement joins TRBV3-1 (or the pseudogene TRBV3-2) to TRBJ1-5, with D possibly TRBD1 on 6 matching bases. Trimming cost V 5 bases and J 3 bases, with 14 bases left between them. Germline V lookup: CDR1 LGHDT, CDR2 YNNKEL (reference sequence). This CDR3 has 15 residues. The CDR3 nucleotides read TGTGCCAGCAGCGATTCTTACAGGGACAATCAGCCCCAGCATTTT. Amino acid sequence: CASSDSYRDNQPQHF.

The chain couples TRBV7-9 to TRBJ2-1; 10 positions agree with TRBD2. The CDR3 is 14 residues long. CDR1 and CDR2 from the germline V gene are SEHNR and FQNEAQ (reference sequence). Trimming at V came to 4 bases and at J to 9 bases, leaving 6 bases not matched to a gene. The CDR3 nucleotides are TGTGCCAGCAGCTCAGCGGGAGGGCCTGTTGAGCAGTTCTTC. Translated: CASSSAGGPVEQFF.

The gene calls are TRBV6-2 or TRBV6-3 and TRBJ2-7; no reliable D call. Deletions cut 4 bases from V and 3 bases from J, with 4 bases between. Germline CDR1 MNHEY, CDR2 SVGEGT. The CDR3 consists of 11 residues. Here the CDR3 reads CASSFGYEQYF. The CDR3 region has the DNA TGTGCCAGCAGTTTCGGCTACGAGCAGTACTTC.

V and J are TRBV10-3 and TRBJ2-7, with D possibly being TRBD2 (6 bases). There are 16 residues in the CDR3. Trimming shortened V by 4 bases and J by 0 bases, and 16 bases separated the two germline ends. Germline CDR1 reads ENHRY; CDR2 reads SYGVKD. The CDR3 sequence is CAISGRAGTYSYEQYF. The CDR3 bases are TGTGCCATCAGTGGGCGAGCGGGCACCTACTCCTACGAGCAGTACTTC.

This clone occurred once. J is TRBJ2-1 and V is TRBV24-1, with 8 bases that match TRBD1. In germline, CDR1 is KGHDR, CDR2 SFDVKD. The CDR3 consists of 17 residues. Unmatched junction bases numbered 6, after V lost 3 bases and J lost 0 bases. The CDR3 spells CATSDRQGPSSYNEQFF. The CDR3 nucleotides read TGTGCCACCAGTGATAGACAGGGGCCGAGCTCCTACAATGAGCAGTTCTTC.

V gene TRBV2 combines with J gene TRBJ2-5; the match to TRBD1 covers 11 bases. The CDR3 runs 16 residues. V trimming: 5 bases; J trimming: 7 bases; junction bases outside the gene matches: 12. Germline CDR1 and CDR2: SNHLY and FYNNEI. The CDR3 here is CASSTVGTGGLGTQYF. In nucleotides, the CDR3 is TGTGCCAGCAGTACGGTTGGGACAGGGGGTTTGGGGACCCAGTACTTC.

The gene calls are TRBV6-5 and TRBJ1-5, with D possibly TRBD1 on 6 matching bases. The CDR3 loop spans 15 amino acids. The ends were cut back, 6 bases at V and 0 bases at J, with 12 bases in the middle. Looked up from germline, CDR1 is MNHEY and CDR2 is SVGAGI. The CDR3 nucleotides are TGTGCCAGCAGGTGGACAGCGGATAGCAATCAGCCCCAGCATTTT. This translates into CASRWTADSNQPQHF.

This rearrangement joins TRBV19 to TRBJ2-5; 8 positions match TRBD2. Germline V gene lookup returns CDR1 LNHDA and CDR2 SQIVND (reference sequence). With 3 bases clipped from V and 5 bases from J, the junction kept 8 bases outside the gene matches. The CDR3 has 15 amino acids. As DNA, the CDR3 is TGTGCCAGTAGTATCAAGACGGGAGGGCCGGAGACCCAGTACTTC. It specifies CASSIKTGGPETQYF.

The CDR3 DNA reads TGTGCCAGCAGCTTAGGGGGACAGAGTTACAATGAGCAGTTCTTC. Encoded protein: CASSLGGQSYNEQFF. The chain is built from TRBV7-2 and TRBJ2-1; 7 positions match TRBD1. Losses at the gene ends were 1 base for V and 4 bases for J; bases not matched to a gene: 4. The CDR3 spans 15 residues. CDR1 is SGHTA, CDR2 FQGNSA, per germline.

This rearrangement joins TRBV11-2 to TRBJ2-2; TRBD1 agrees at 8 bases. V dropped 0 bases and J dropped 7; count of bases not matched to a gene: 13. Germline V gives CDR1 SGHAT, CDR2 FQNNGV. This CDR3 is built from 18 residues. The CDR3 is CASSLDVWTGSDGGELFF. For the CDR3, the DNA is TGTGCCAGCAGCTTAGATGTTTGGACAGGGTCTGATGGCGGGGAGCTGTTTTTT.

DNA of the CDR3: TGCGCCAGCAGCCGGGGGGACTTTAACACCGGGGAGCTGTTTTTT. As protein: CASSRGDFNTGELFF. The gene calls are TRBV4-1 and TRBJ2-2, with TRBD2 as a possible D gene (6 bases). The V and J ends lost 4 bases and 2 bases respectively, with 11 bases between them. CDR1 and CDR2 (germline): MGHRA, YSYEKL. This CDR3 has 15 residues.

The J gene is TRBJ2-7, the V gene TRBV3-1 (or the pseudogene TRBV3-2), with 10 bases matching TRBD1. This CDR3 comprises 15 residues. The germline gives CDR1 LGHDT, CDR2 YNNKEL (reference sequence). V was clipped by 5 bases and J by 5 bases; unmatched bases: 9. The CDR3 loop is CASSSRQGALNEQYF. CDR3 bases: TGTGCCAGCAGCTCCAGACAGGGGGCGCTCAACGAGCAGTACTTC.

The CDR3 DNA is TGTGCCAGCAGTTCGACCTTGGGACTGGAAAGTCAAGAGACCCAGTACTTC. It yields the protein CASSSTLGLESQETQYF. V gene TRBV28 combines with J gene TRBJ2-5, with D possibly being TRBD2 (6 bases). Trimming cost V 4 bases and J 2 bases, with 20 bases left between them. This CDR3 region has 17 residues. Germline CDR1 is MDHEN and CDR2 is SYDVKM.

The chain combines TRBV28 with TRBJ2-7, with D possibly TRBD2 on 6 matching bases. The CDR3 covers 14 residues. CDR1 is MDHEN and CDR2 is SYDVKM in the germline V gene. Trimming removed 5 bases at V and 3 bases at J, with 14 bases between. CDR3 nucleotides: TGTGCCAGCAGTAAGGCGGGACCGGACTACGAGCAGTACGTC. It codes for CASSKAGPDYEQYV.

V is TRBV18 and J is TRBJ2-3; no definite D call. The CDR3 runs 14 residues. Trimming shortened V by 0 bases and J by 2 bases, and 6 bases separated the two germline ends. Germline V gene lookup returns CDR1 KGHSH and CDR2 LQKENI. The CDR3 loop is CASSPPSFTDTQYF. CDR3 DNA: TGTGCCAGCTCACCACCGTCTTTCACAGATACGCAGTATTTT.

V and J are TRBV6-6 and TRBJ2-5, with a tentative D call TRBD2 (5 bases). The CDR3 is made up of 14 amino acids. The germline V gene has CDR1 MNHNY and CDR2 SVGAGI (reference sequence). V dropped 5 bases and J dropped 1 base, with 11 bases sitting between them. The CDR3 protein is CASSTSGFQETQYF. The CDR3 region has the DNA TGTGCCAGCAGTACATCGGGATTCCAAGAGACCCAGTACTTC.

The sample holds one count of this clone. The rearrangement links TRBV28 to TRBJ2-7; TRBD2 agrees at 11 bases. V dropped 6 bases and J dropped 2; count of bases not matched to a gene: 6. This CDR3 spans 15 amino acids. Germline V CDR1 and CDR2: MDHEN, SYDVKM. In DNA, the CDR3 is TGTGCCAGCAGGGACCTAGCGGGAGGAACCTACGAGCAGTACTTC. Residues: CASRDLAGGTYEQYF.

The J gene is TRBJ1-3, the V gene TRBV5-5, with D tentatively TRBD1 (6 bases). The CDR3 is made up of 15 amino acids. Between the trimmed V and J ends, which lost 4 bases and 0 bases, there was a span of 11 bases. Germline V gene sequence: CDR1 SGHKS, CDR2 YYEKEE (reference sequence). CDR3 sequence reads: CASSPWTVSGNTIYF. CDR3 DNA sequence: TGTGCCAGCAGCCCCTGGACAGTCTCTGGAAACACCATATATTTT.